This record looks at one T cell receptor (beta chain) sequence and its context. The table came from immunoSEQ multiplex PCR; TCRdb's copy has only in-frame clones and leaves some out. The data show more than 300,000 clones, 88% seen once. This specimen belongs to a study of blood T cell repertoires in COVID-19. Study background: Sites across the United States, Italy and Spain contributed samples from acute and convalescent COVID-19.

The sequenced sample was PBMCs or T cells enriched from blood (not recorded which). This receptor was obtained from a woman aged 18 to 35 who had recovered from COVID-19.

The CDR3 DNA follows: TGTGCCAGCAGTTGGTCAACCCGGGACAGGGGGACGGATACGCAGTATTTT. Amino acid sequence: CASSWSTRDRGTDTQYF. The chain has TRBV6-2 or TRBV6-3 and TRBJ2-3, with 11 bases aligning to TRBD1. J lost 6 bases, V lost 4 bases, and 12 bases had no gene match. The CDR3 sequence is 17 residues long. Per germline, CDR1 MNHEY and CDR2 SVGEGT.